Shown below are 11 T cell receptor beta chains from a single sample sequenced in a study of blood T cell repertoires in COVID-19. Here immunoSEQ multiplex PCR was the method, and the copy in TCRdb shows in-frame clones only, minus some. The sample yields roughly 150,000 clones, around 90% seen once. Sequencing input: peripheral blood. These receptor sequences come from a man between 18 and 29 years old with acute or convalescent COVID-19.

The chain uses TRBV29-1 and TRBJ2-2, with a possible D match to TRBD2 (6 bases). V lost 6 bases and J lost 5, with 16 bases in between. Germline loops: CDR1 SQVTM, CDR2 ANQGSEA. This CDR3 contains 14 residues. The CDR3 nucleotides are TGCAGCGTGGAGGGACCGAGACCTACCGGGGAGCTGTTTTTT. It specifies CSVEGPRPTGELFF.

The chain has TRBV30 and TRBJ1-1; 11 bases map to TRBD1. V shed 4 bases, J shed 4 bases, and the junction held 5 bases outside the gene matches. CDR1 and CDR2 from the germline V gene are GTSNPN and SVGIG (reference sequence). CDR3 size: 14 residues. The CDR3, as DNA: TGTGCCTGGAAAGCGGGGACAGGGGGCACTGAAGCTTTCTTT. This translates into CAWKAGTGGTEAFF.

V gene TRBV19 combines with J gene TRBJ2-3; 8 bases fit TRBD1. CDR1 is LNHDA and CDR2 is SQIVND in the germline V gene (reference sequence). The trim removed 5 bases at V and 3 bases at J, leaving 4 bases unmatched. This CDR3 spans 14 amino acids. The CDR3 sequence: CASSPGQGTDTQYF. CDR3 in DNA: TGTGCCAGTAGTCCCGGACAGGGTACAGATACGCAGTATTTT.

The J gene is TRBJ2-5, the V gene TRBV10-3, with 8 bases aligning to TRBD2. This CDR3 has 15 residues. The V segment lost 9 bases and the J segment 4 bases; nucleotides outside the gene matches: 13. CDR1 ENHRY and CDR2 SYGVKD come from the germline V gene. CDR3 DNA sequence: TGTGCCATGAGTCCGAACGCGGGGGGAGGAGAGACCCAGTACTTC. Its translation: CAMSPNAGGGETQYF.

This chain connects TRBV12-2 to TRBJ1-2; the D segment call TRBD1 is taken from the table without a DNA check. TRBV12-2 is described as a pseudogene. The CDR3 has 15 amino acids. The CDR3 nucleotides read TGTGCAAGTCGCCCACGGGACAGGTGGTACTATGGCTACACCTTC. Residues: CASRPRDRWYYGYTF.

The V call is TRBV3-1 (or the pseudogene TRBV3-2), the J call TRBJ2-1, with a tentative D call TRBD1 (6 bases). Trimming took 5 bases from V and 4 from J, leaving 9 bases between them. From germline, CDR1 is LGHDT and CDR2 YNNKEL (reference sequence). The CDR3 is 13 residues long. The CDR3 coding sequence is TGTGCCAGCAGCTCTCAGGGGTACAATGAGCAGTTCTTC. Residues: CASSSQGYNEQFF.

V usage is TRBV14 and J usage is TRBJ1-1; TRBD1 matches at 10 bases. Trimming at V came to 1 base and at J to 2 bases, leaving 13 bases not matched to a gene. CDR1 and CDR2 from the germline V gene are SGHDN and FVKESK. This CDR3 contains 19 residues. The CDR3 region is CASSQVPPPGQGSNTEAFF. The CDR3 region has the DNA TGTGCCAGCAGCCAAGTTCCCCCTCCGGGACAGGGGTCAAACACTGAAGCTTTCTTT.

This clone was detected once. This chain connects TRBV11-2 to TRBJ1-2; 7 bases align to TRBD1. J lost 2 bases, V lost 5 bases, and 11 bases had no gene match. This CDR3 comprises 16 residues. Germline V gene sequence: CDR1 SGHAT, CDR2 FQNNGV. CDR3 region: CASSTPKQGRNYGYTF. Here the CDR3 DNA reads TGTGCCAGCAGCACCCCCAAACAGGGGAGGAACTATGGCTACACCTTC.

Only one count was recorded for this clone. The chain combines TRBV18 with TRBJ2-1, with D uncertain. Germline CDR1 and CDR2: KGHSH and LQKENI. The germline V and J ends were trimmed by 2 bases and 5 bases, with 13 bases remaining between them. CDR3 length: 15 residues. The CDR3 is CASSPVGRYNNEQFF. The CDR3 DNA follows: TGTGCCAGCTCACCAGTTGGTCGATACAACAATGAGCAGTTCTTC.

V usage is TRBV18 and J usage is TRBJ1-1; TRBD1 might be the D (6 bases). The V gene lost 2 bases and the J gene lost 6 bases, with 19 bases spanning the gap. This CDR3 has 16 amino acids. Germline CDR1 and CDR2: KGHSH and LQKENI. The CDR3 loop reads CASSPGLNRELAEAFF. The CDR3 nucleotides read TGTGCCAGCTCACCAGGATTAAACAGGGAATTGGCTGAAGCTTTCTTT.

This clone was counted a single time. Other DNA variants within this sample encode the same CDR3. The chain is built from TRBV27 and TRBJ1-1, with TRBD1 matching 8 bases. The germline gives CDR1 MNHEY, CDR2 SMNVEV (reference sequence). The CDR3 totals 14 residues. Trimming cost V 3 bases and J 0 bases; bases outside gene matches: 0. The CDR3 sequence is CASSLTGVNTEAFF. In DNA form, the CDR3 reads TGTGCCAGCAGTTTGACAGGGGTGAACACTGAAGCTTTCTTT.